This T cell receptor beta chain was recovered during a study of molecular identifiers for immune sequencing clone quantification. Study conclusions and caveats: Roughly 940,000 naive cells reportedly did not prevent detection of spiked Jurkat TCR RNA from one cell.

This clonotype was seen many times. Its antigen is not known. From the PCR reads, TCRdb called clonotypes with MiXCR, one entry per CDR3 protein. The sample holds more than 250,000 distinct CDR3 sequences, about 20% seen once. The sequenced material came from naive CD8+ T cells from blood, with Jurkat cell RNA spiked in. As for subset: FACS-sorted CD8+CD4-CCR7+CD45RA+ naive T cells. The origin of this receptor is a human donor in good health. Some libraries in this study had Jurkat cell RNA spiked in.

In DNA, the CDR3 is TGTGCCAGCAGCCTCCAAAGCCCCGTACTCTCCTACGAGCAGTACTTC. Its translation: CASSLQSPVLSYEQYF. This chain joins TRBV21-1 and TRBJ2-7; the D call in the table, TRBD1, was not verified against the DNA. TRBV21-1 is an annotated pseudogene. The length of the CDR3 is 16 residues.